These 18 T cell receptor beta chains originate from one sample sequenced in a study of blood T cell repertoires in COVID-19 (dated by TCRdb to 2019 to 2021). Libraries were constructed by the immunoSEQ multiplex PCR assay. TCRdb carries this immuneACCESS record with in-frame sequences only. Its versions omit some clonotypes, under half of them owing to an unresolved V gene in the studies checked, with the rest unexplained. The sample data list roughly 150,000 clones, and around 90% of these were observed just once. The biggest ten clones account for approximately 3% of the sample. Sequencing used peripheral blood. These receptors were taken from a man aged 60-69 years with acute or convalescent COVID-19.

The CDR3 protein is CASSIPGSYGYTF. The CDR3 DNA reads as TGTGCCAGTAGTATCCCAGGGTCCTATGGCTACACCTTC. The J gene is TRBJ1-2, the V gene TRBV19; possible D gene TRBD1, 5 bases. Between the trimmed V and J ends, which lost 3 bases and 4 bases, there was a span of 9 bases. This CDR3 contains 13 residues. Germline V gene data show CDR1 as LNHDA and CDR2 as SQIVND (reference sequence).

The chain recombines TRBV7-2 with TRBJ2-7, with TRBD1 as a possible D gene (6 bases). Trimming left V 5 bases short and J 4 bases short, with 15 bases between. Germline V gives CDR1 SGHTA, CDR2 FQGNSA. The CDR3 is 14 residues long. The CDR3 protein is CASSQQGGRYEQYF. The CDR3 nucleotides read TGTGCCAGCAGCCAACAAGGGGGACGGTACGAGCAGTACTTC. Full variable domain (remainder filled in from reference TRBV7-2 and TRBJ2-7): GAGVSQSPSNKVTEKGKDVELRCDPISGHTALYWYRQSLGQGLEFLIYFQGNSAPDKSGLPSDRFSAERTGGSVSTLTIQRTQQEDSAVYLCASSQQGGRYEQYFGPGTRLTVT.

This chain connects TRBV19 to TRBJ2-2; D call uncertain. Trimming removed 11 bases at V and 2 bases at J, with 12 bases between. This CDR3 is built from 13 residues. Germline V gives CDR1 LNHDA, CDR2 SQIVND (reference sequence). The CDR3 nucleotides read TGTGCCTTCCAAGACATCAACACCGGGGAGCTGTTTTTT. It translates to CAFQDINTGELFF.

The genes are TRBV24-1 and TRBJ2-7; 7 nucleotides line up with TRBD1. Germline V gene lookup returns CDR1 KGHDR and CDR2 SFDVKD. Trimming cost V 4 bases and J 10 bases; bases outside gene matches: 6. This CDR3 region has 12 residues. This CDR3 reads CATSDHDREQYF. The CDR3 DNA sequence: TGTGCCACCAGTGACCACGACAGGGAACAGTACTTC.

The chain has TRBV6-5 and TRBJ2-1, with 11 bases fitting TRBD1. The CDR3 totals 14 residues. V dropped 6 bases and J dropped 8; count of bases not matched to a gene: 6. Per germline, CDR1 MNHEY and CDR2 SVGAGI. CDR3 sequence (DNA): TGTGCCAGCAGCCGGGACAGGGGGTTGGATGAGCAGTTCTTC. Encoded protein: CASSRDRGLDEQFF.

This clone was seen once. The V call is TRBV10-2, the J call TRBJ1-2; maybe TRBD1 (5 bases). The germline V gene encodes CDR1 WSHSY and CDR2 SAAADI. V was clipped by 9 bases and J by 3 bases, with 11 bases between them. The CDR3 has 12 residues. Here the CDR3 DNA reads TGCGCCAGTTCCAGGGATGACTATGGCTACACCTTC. Its translation is CASSRDDYGYTF.

The chain joins TRBV5-1 to TRBJ2-3, with TRBD2 identical over 15 bases. The CDR3 sequence is 19 residues long. CDR1 SGHRS and CDR2 YFSETQ come from the germline V gene. J was trimmed by 4 bases and V by 3 bases; bases with no gene match: 12. The DNA of the CDR3 is TGCGCCAGCAGCTCGACTCCGGGACTAGCGGGGGGCCCCGCAGATACGCAGTATTTT. As protein: CASSSTPGLAGGPADTQYF.

To note about this clone: This specimen includes other DNA sequences encoding the same CDR3. This chain links TRBV6-2 or TRBV6-3 with TRBJ1-1; a possible D gene is TRBD1 (5 bases). The CDR3 contains 12 residues. Germline CDR1 and CDR2: MNHEY and SVGEGT. V lost 4 bases and J lost 7, with 10 bases in between. The CDR3 spells CASSWGGSEAFF. The CDR3 DNA follows: TGTGCCAGCAGTTGGGGGGGGAGTGAAGCTTTCTTT.

The CDR3 is CASSLSQGLAESNYGYTF. Here the CDR3 DNA reads TGCGCCAGCAGCTTGTCGCAGGGTTTGGCGGAATCTAACTATGGCTACACCTTC. J is TRBJ1-2 and V is TRBV5-1; D might be TRBD1 (5 bases). The CDR3 totals 18 residues. V lost 1 base and J lost 0, with 19 bases in between. CDR1 SGHRS and CDR2 YFSETQ come from the germline V gene.

This chain links TRBV25-1 with TRBJ2-3; 9 bases line up with TRBD1. The CDR3 totals 17 residues. Germline assignment: CDR1 MGHDK and CDR2 SYGVNS. The trim removed 2 bases at V and 1 base at J, leaving 7 bases unmatched. CDR3 nucleotides: TGTGCCAGCAGTGAAAGGGACAGGGCAGGAGGCACAGATACGCAGTATTTT. As protein: CASSERDRAGGTDTQYF.

The chain employs TRBV27 and TRBJ2-2, with D unclear. The CDR3 loop spans 14 amino acids. Trimming removed 3 bases at V and 4 bases at J, with 9 bases between. The germline CDR1 and CDR2 sequences are MNHEY and SMNVEV (reference sequence). The CDR3 DNA reads as TGTGCCAGCAGTTTGTGGTCACTCACCGGGGAGCTGTTTTTT. Its translation is CASSLWSLTGELFF.

The rearrangement uses TRBV23-1 and TRBJ2-7; D possibly corresponds to TRBD2 (5 bases). TRBV23-1 is treated as an ORF (open reading frame) with a function not yet certain. The CDR3 runs to 11 residues. V lost 10 bases, J lost 5 bases, and 12 bases lay in between. The chain's CDR3 is CANLGVHEQYF. Here the CDR3 DNA reads TGCGCCAATTTGGGAGTTCACGAGCAGTACTTC.

This chain joins TRBV27 and TRBJ1-5; D is possibly TRBD1 (6 bases). This CDR3 contains 18 residues. CDR1 and CDR2 from the germline V gene are MNHEY and SMNVEV (reference sequence). V dropped 4 bases and J dropped 4 bases, with 23 bases sitting between them. The CDR3 loop is CASSSLLPTGIINQPQHF. The CDR3 DNA is TGTGCCAGCAGTTCGCTTCTTCCGACAGGCATTATAAATCAGCCCCAGCATTTT.

This clone appeared once. V usage is TRBV2 and J usage is TRBJ1-4, with D perhaps TRBD1 (6 bases). Germline assignment: CDR1 SNHLY and CDR2 FYNNEI. CDR3 size: 13 residues. V lost 5 bases to trimming and J lost 8 bases, with 12 bases between them. The DNA of the CDR3 is TGTGCCAGCAGTTTACAGGGCCGAGAAAAACTGTTTTTT. It codes for CASSLQGREKLFF. Full variable domain (missing parts from reference TRBV2 and TRBJ1-4): EPEVTQTPSHQVTQMGQEVILRCVPISNHLYFYWYRQILGQKVEFLVSFYNNEISEKSEIFDDQFSVERPDGSNFTLKIRSTKLEDSAMYFCASSLQGREKLFFGSGTQLSVL.

This clone was detected once. The V gene is TRBV27, the J gene TRBJ2-5; D unresolved. From germline, CDR1 is MNHEY and CDR2 SMNVEV (reference sequence). The CDR3 is 12 residues long. The V and J ends lost 5 bases and 4 bases respectively, with 8 bases between them. The CDR3 is CASSPTGETQYF. The CDR3 nucleotides read TGTGCCAGCAGTCCTACCGGAGAGACCCAGTACTTC.

DNA for the CDR3: TGCGCCAGCAGCTTACGGAGCACAGATACGCAGTATTTT. This codes for CASSLRSTDTQYF. The chain couples TRBV5-1 to TRBJ2-3; D not resolved. CDR1 and CDR2 from the germline V gene are SGHRS and YFSETQ. Between the trimmed V and J ends, which lost 2 bases and 0 bases, there was a span of 4 bases. The CDR3 extends over 13 amino acids.

The V gene is TRBV19, the J gene TRBJ2-2; 8 positions match TRBD2. CDR1 is LNHDA, CDR2 SQIVND, per germline (reference sequence). V gave up 3 bases and J gave up 0 bases; unmatched junction bases: 3. The CDR3 runs 16 residues. The CDR3 loop is CASSMDGGANTGELFF. CDR3 sequence (DNA): TGTGCCAGTAGTATGGACGGGGGGGCGAACACCGGGGAGCTGTTTTTT.

The chain employs TRBV4-3 and TRBJ1-4; possible D gene TRBD1, 5 bases. Germline CDR1 LGHNA, CDR2 YSLEER. The CDR3 runs to 15 residues. Trimming removed 0 bases at V and 4 bases at J, with 9 bases between. This chain's CDR3 is CASSQDGGVNEKLFF. In DNA form, the CDR3 reads TGCGCCAGCAGCCAAGACGGGGGAGTTAATGAAAAACTGTTTTTT.